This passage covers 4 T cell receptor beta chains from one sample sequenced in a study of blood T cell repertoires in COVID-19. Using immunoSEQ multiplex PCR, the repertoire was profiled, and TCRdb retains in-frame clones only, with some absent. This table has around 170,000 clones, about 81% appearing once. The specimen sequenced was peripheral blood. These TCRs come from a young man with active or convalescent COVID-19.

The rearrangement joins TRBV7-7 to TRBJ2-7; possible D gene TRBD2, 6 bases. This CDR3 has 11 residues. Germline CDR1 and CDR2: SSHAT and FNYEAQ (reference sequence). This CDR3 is CELWGAYEQYV. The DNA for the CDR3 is TGTGAACTGTGGGGGGCCTACGAGCAGTACGTC.

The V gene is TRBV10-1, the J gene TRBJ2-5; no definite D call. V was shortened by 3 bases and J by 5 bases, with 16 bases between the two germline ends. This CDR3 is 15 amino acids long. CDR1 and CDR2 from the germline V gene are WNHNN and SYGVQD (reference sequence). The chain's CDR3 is CASSEGRDLGETQYF. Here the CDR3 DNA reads TGCGCCAGCAGTGAAGGCCGTGACCTCGGGGAGACCCAGTACTTC.

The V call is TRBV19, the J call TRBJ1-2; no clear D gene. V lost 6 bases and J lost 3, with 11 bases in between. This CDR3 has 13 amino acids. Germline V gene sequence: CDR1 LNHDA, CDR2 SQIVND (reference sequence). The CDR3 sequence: CASRTDSDYGYTF. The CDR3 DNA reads TGTGCCAGTAGGACCGACTCTGACTATGGCTACACCTTC.

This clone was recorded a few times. This CDR3 is CASSEFGLADNSYEQYF. Here the CDR3 DNA reads TGTGCCAGCAGTGAATTTGGACTAGCGGACAACTCCTACGAGCAGTACTTC. The chain recombines TRBV6-1 with TRBJ2-7; 10 bases match TRBD2. Unmatched junction bases numbered 7, after V lost 2 bases and J lost 0 bases. CDR1 and CDR2 from the germline V gene are MNHNS and SASEGT. This CDR3 contains 17 residues.